Listed below are T cell receptor beta chains from one sample, sequenced in a study of tumor-infiltrating lymphocytes in primary liver carcinoma. TCRdb recomputed calls from the multiplex PCR reads with MiXCR, one row per CDR3 protein. The profile shows fewer than 250,000 distinct CDR3 sequences, roughly two thirds of them singletons. What was sequenced was peripheral blood. All receptors derive from a woman aged 55 to 70 with primary liver carcinoma and hepatitis B virus infection. The CDR3 runs from the conserved cysteine through the conserved F or W. The D gene is left open where the match is weak. Clone size is given for some rows only: seen once, a few or many times, or a class if the clone is expanded.

cdr3_aa	cdr3_nt	j_call	v_call	d_call	clone_size
CASSRCLNADTQYF	TGTGCCAGCAGTCGATGCCTAAACGCAGATACGCAGTATTTT	TRBJ2-3	TRBV12-3/TRBV12-4	NA	NA
CASSYDRYNEQFF	TGTGCCAGCAGTTACGACCGTTACAATGAGCAGTTCTTC	TRBJ2-1	TRBV6-5	NA	many
CASSPGRGAKAEDFF	TGTGCCAGCAGTCCTGGCCGGGGGGCGAAAGCAGAAGATTTCTTT	TRBJ1-1	TRBV28	NA	NA
CASSYSAGGETQYF	TGTGCCAGCAGTTACTCCGCGGGCGGAGAGACCCAGTACTTC	TRBJ2-5	TRBV6-6	NA	NA
CTSSRLGLLNEQFF	TGTACCAGCAGTCGCCTAGGTTTGCTCAATGAGCAGTTCTTC	TRBJ2-1	TRBV6-1	NA	NA
CASSEGGFFSTDTQYF	TGTGCCAGCAGCGAGGGGGGCTTTTTCTCCACAGATACGCAGTATTTT	TRBJ2-3	TRBV13	NA	NA
CASSLMGRMNTEAFF	TGTGCCAGCAGCCTTATGGGGAGAATGAACACTGAAGCTTTCTTT	TRBJ1-1	TRBV11-2	NA	NA
CATITEGYGYIF	TGTGCCACCATAACCGAGGGCTATGGCTACATCTTC	TRBJ1-2	TRBV7-8	NA	NA
CASSPPATDTQYF	TGTGCCAGCTCACCACCGGCCACAGATACGCAGTATTTT	TRBJ2-3	TRBV18	NA	few
CASSLRRDLYEQYF	TGTGCCAGCAGCTTGAGGAGGGACCTATACGAGCAGTACTTC	TRBJ2-7	TRBV5-5	NA	many
CASSPSRAQETQYF	TGTGCCAGCAGCCCCTCCCGGGCCCAAGAGACCCAGTACTTC	TRBJ2-5	TRBV5-5	NA	many
CASSDSGSAHNEQFF	TGTGCCAGCAGCGATAGCGGGAGCGCTCACAATGAGCAGTTCTTC	TRBJ2-1	TRBV7-9	TRBD2	few
CASRPGGPHEQYF	TGTGCCAGCAGGCCCGGGGGGCCCCACGAGCAGTACTTC	TRBJ2-7	TRBV11-2	NA	NA
CASSLVVTGGNKAFF	TGTGCCAGCAGCTTAGTCGTGACAGGGGGCAATAAAGCTTTCTTT	TRBJ1-1	TRBV11-2	TRBD1	once
CASSVPGLSNEQFF	TGTGCCAGCAGTGTCCCGGGACTCTCCAATGAGCAGTTCTTC	TRBJ2-1	TRBV28	NA	NA
CASSRGVRDIQYF	TGTGCCAGCAGCCGCGGGGTGAGGGACATTCAGTACTTC	TRBJ2-4	TRBV28	NA	few
CASTGGSGPYNEYYF	TGTGCCAGTACTGGGGGTAGCGGGCCCTACAATGAGTACTACTTC	TRBJ2-1	TRBV11-2	TRBD2	NA
CASSYVTGTGGYGPTF	TGTGCCAGCAGTTATGTTACAGGGACGGGGGGCTATGGCCCCACCTTC	TRBJ1-2	TRBV6-5	NA	NA
CPSSPLLSPEREQYF	TGTCCCAGCAGCCCCTTACTATCCCCCGAGCGGGAGCAGTACTTC	TRBJ2-7	TRBV28	NA	NA
CASSPNRQAVNTRELFF	TGTGCCAGTAGCCCCAATCGACAGGCCGTCAACACCAGGGAGCTGTTTTTT	TRBJ2-2	TRBV5-5	NA	NA
CASSPTTDTQYF	TGTGCCAGCAGTCCAACCACAGATACGCAGTATTTT	TRBJ2-3	TRBV28	NA	many
CSVDPEQVGETQYF	TGCAGTGTTGACCCCGAACAGGTAGGAGAGACCCAGTACTTC	TRBJ2-5	TRBV29-1	NA	NA
CASSLTNSPLHF	TGCGCCAGCAGCTTGACCAATTCACCCCTCCACTTT	TRBJ1-6	TRBV5-1	NA	few
CASSPRLAGELGTQYF	TGTGCCAGCAGCCCTCGACTAGCGGGAGAATTGGGGACCCAGTACTTC	TRBJ2-5	TRBV7-9	TRBD2	many
CASSRLEGYEQYF	TGTGCCAGCAGCCGTCTGGAGGGCTACGAGCAGTACTTC	TRBJ2-7	TRBV3-1	NA	NA
CASSYGRDPRSNTEAFF	TGTGCCAGCAGTTACGGCCGGGACCCCAGGTCGAACACTGAAGCTTTCTTT	TRBJ1-1	TRBV6-6	NA	many
CASNEGVSNQPQHF	TGCGCCAGTAACGAGGGAGTAAGCAATCAGCCCCAGCATTTT	TRBJ1-5	TRBV4-1	NA	NA
CASSYGLPRGTEAFF	TGTGCCAGCAGCTACGGACTTCCCCGTGGGACTGAAGCTTTCTTT	TRBJ1-1	TRBV11-2	NA	once
CASNRRLAGGPGGEQFF	TGCGCCAGCAACAGGAGACTAGCGGGAGGGCCGGGGGGTGAGCAGTTCTTC	TRBJ2-1	TRBV11-2	TRBD2	NA
CASSLASRGFRYEQYF	TGTGCCAGCAGCTTAGCCTCGCGAGGTTTCAGATACGAGCAGTACTTC	TRBJ2-7	TRBV7-8	NA	many
CASSAAWGTSTGRTDTQYF	TGTGCCAGCAGTGCCGCATGGGGGACTTCGACAGGGCGTACAGATACGCAGTATTTT	TRBJ2-3	TRBV12-3/TRBV12-4	NA	once
CASRIPGGMGSPHHF	TGTGCCAGCAGGATCCCGGGGGGCATGGGGTCACCCCACCACTTT	TRBJ1-6	TRBV11-2	NA	NA
CASNKGGNTEAFF	TGTGCCAGCAACAAGGGTGGGAACACTGAAGCTTTCTTT	TRBJ1-1	TRBV11-2	NA	few
CASSQAGPRSNTGELFF	TGCGCCAGCAGCCAAGCCGGACCCCGATCGAACACCGGGGAGCTGTTTTTT	TRBJ2-2	TRBV4-1	NA	NA
CASSPTSGTPTPTDMQYF	TGTGCCAGCAGCCCAACTAGCGGAACCCCGACACCCACAGATATGCAGTATTTT	TRBJ2-3	TRBV7-8	TRBD2	NA
CIVGGQGGNVELFF	TGCATCGTTGGAGGGCAGGGGGGTAACGTGGAGCTGTTTTTT	TRBJ2-2	TRBV29-1	NA	NA
CARSVPSTDMQYF	TGTGCCAGGAGTGTCCCTTCGACAGATATGCAGTATTTT	TRBJ2-3	TRBV6-2/TRBV6-3	NA	NA
CASSKDLGETQYF	TGTGCCAGCAGCAAGGACCTTGGGGAGACCCAGTACTTC	TRBJ2-5	TRBV5-4	NA	NA
CASSRAWTGTDTQYF	TGCGCCAGCAGCCGCGCTTGGACAGGCACAGATACGCAGTATTTT	TRBJ2-3	TRBV11-2	NA	few
CASSLDLETSGRVF	TGTGCAAGCAGCTTAGACCTCGAGACTAGCGGGAGGGTCTTC	TRBJ2-5	TRBV11-2	TRBD2	NA
CASSTYEQCF	TGTGCCAGCAGCACCTACGAGCAGTGCTTC	TRBJ2-7	TRBV21-1	NA	NA
CASSSAARGNQPQHF	TGTGCCAGCAGTTCCGCCGCCAGGGGGAATCAGCCCCAGCATTTT	TRBJ1-5	TRBV12-3/TRBV12-4	TRBD1	many
CAWRGGSRSGYTF	TGTGCCTGGAGGGGCGGCAGTAGGAGTGGCTACACCTTC	TRBJ1-2	TRBV30	NA	few
CASSPSLGRGLQPQHF	TGTGCCAGCAGTCCTTCTCTAGGCAGGGGGCTTCAGCCCCAGCATTTT	TRBJ1-5	TRBV12-3/TRBV12-4	TRBD1	many
CASSPLDRGFEAFF	TGTGCCAGCAGCCCGTTGGACAGGGGATTTGAAGCTTTCTTT	TRBJ1-1	TRBV5-6	TRBD1	few
CASSSTGGLLSEAFF	TGTGCCAGCAGTTCTACAGGGGGCCTCCTTTCTGAAGCTTTCTTT	TRBJ1-1	TRBV12-3/TRBV12-4	TRBD1	many
CATSDSDRGQPQHF	TGTGCCACCAGTGATTCGGACAGGGGGCAGCCCCAGCATTTT	TRBJ1-5	TRBV24-1	TRBD1	NA
CASRPSGGWDTGELFF	TGTGCCAGCAGACCCTCAGGGGGCTGGGATACCGGGGAGCTGTTTTTT	TRBJ2-2	TRBV28	TRBD1	few
CSISLSGKGETQYF	TGTTCCATCAGTCTTAGCGGGAAGGGTGAGACCCAGTACTTT	TRBJ2-5	TRBV10-3	TRBD2	once
CASRGVRAGGYTF	TGTGCCAGCAGAGGAGTCAGGGCTGGTGGCTACACCTTC	TRBJ1-2	TRBV11-2	NA	NA
CASSPTGYNEQFF	TGTGCCAGCAGTCCTACTGGGTACAATGAGCAGTTCTTC	TRBJ2-1	TRBV12-3/TRBV12-4	NA	many
CASSCVGEVYGYTF	TGTGCCAGCAGCTGCGTTGGGGAAGTATATGGCTACACCTTC	TRBJ1-2	TRBV5-5	NA	NA
CVSSDLRNEQFF	TGCGTCAGCAGCGACCTCCGCAATGAGCAGTTCTTC	TRBJ2-1	TRBV5-1	NA	NA